This entry describes one T cell receptor beta chain. It lacks a known antigen. Base quality data are lacking; no much larger clone is found one base away. These reads were obtained on an Illumina HiSeq 1500. Using fastp at Q25 and MiXCR, TCRdb reprocessed the public reads and kept productive beta chains. Entries that share a CDR3 protein sequence are merged under the most common genes and DNA. The sample includes approximately 630,000 distinct CDR3 sequences, with around 24% observed a single time. The ten largest account for around 8% of the sample. These data come from a study of T cell repertoires in cytomegalovirus infection (dated by TCRdb to about 2019). As for the study more broadly: Donor HLA type was relevant to the analysis, as public TCR beta signatures indicated carriage of CMV infection together with the matching HLA type.

The CDR3 measures 15 amino acids from cysteine to phenylalanine. Kept here is only the CDR3 DNA, which spans 45 bases and is read in frame from base 1. For this chain, trimming is 3 bases at the V end and 12 bases at the J end, and the number of junction bases without a gene match is 11. Per the germline V gene, MNHEY is the CDR1 and SVGAGI is the CDR2. Broader findings and caveats from the paper: The ex vivo response was dominated by HLA-C-restricted CMV-specific TCR beta clonotypes, which also provided the single most frequent clonotype in two of eight donors. In both this cohort and an independent roughly 400-donor cohort, the cumulative frequency of public TCR beta family members distinguished carriers of CMV infection plus the relevant HLA type.

Input material: CD8+ T cells from PBMCs. Recombination joined TRBV6-5 with TRBJ2-1; the central 10 bases match TRBD1. This TCR derives from a human donor in good health (CMV status not recorded). Some clones in this sample may be carry-over from other donors' samples. The CDR3 protein is CASSYLPGTGEGQFF. The nucleotides read TGTGCCAGCAGTTATTTACCCGGGACAGGGGAGGGGCAGTTCTTC.